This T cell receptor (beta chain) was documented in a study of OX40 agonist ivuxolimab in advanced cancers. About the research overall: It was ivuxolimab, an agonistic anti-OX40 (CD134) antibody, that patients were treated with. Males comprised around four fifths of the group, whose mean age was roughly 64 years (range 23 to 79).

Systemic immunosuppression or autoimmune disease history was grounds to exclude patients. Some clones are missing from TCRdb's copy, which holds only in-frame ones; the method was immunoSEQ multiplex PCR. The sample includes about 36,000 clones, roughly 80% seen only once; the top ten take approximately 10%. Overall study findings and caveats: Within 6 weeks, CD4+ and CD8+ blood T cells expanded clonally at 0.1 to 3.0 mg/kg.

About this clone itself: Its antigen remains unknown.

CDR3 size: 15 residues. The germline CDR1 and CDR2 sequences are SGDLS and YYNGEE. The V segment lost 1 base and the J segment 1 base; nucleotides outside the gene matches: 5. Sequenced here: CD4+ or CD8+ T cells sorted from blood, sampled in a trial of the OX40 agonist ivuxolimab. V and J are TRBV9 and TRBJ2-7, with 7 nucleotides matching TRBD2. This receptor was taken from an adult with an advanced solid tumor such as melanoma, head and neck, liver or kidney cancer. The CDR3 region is CASSVSAGVSYEQYF. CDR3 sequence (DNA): TGTGCCAGCAGCGTATCGGCGGGGGTTTCCTACGAGCAGTACTTC.